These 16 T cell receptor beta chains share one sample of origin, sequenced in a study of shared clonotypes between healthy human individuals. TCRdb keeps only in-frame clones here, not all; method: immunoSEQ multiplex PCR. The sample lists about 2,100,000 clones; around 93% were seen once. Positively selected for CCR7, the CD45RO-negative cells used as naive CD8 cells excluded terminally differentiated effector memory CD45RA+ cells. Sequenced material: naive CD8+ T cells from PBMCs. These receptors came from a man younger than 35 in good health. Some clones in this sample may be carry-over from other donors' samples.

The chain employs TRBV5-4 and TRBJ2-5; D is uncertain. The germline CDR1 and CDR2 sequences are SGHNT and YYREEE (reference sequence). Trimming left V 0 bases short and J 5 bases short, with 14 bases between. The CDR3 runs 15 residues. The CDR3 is CASSLGQGLGETQYF. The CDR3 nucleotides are TGTGCCAGCAGCTTGGGACAAGGCCTTGGGGAGACCCAGTACTTC. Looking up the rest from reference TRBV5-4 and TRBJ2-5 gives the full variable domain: ETGVTQSPTHLIKTRGQQVTLRCSSQSGHNTVSWYQQALGQGPQFIFQYYREEENGRGNFPPRFSGLQFPNYSSELNVNALELDDSALYLCASSLGQGLGETQYFGPGTRLLVL.

CDR3 residues: CASTIGRAVSGNTIYF. CDR3 bases: TGTGCCAGCACCATCGGTAGGGCCGTCTCTGGAAACACCATATATTTT. The genes are TRBV28 and TRBJ1-3; D remains ambiguous. CDR3 length: 16 amino acids. The V gene's germline CDR1 is MDHEN and CDR2 SYDVKM. V lost 7 bases and J lost 0, with 16 bases in between.

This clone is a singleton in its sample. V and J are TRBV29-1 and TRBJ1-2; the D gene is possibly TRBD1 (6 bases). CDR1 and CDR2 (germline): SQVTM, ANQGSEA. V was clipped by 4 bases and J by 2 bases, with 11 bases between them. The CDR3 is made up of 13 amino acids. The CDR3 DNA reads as TGCAGCGTTGTTCAGGGGCAGAACTATGGCTACACCTTC. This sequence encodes CSVVQGQNYGYTF.

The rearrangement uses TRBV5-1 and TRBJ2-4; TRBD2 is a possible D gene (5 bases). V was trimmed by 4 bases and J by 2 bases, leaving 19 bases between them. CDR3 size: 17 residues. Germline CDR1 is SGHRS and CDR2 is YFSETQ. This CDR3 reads CASSPIADSWPKNIQYF. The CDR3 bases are TGCGCCAGCAGCCCAATCGCGGACTCATGGCCCAAAAACATTCAGTACTTC.

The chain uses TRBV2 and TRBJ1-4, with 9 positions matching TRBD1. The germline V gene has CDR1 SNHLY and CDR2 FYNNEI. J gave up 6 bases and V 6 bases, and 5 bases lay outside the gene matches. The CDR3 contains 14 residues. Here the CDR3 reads CASRTGGGYEKLFF. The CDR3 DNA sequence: TGTGCCAGCAGAACAGGGGGCGGGTATGAAAAACTGTTTTTT.

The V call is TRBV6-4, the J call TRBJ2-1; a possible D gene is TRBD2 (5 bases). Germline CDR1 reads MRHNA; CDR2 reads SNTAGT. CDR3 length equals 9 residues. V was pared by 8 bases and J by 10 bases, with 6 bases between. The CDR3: CASRGEQFF. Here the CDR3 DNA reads TGTGCCAGCCGCGGGGAGCAGTTCTTC.

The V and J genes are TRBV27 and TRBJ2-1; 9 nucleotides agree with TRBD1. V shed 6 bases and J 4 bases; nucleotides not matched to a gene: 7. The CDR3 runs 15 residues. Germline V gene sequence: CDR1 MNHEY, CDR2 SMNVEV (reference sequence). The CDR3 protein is CASSHGTGPYNEQFF. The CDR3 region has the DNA TGTGCCAGCAGCCATGGGACAGGGCCGTACAATGAGCAGTTCTTC.

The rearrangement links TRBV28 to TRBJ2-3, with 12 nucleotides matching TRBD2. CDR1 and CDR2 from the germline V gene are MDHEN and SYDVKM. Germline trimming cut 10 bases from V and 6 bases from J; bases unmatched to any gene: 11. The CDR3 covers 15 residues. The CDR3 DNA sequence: TGTGCCATCCTCGGGGGCACTAGCGGGAGGGATACGCAGTATTTT. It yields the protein CAILGGTSGRDTQYF. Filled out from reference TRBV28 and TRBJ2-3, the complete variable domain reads DVKVTQSSRYLVKRTGEKVFLECVQDMDHENMFWYRQDPGLGLRLIYFSYDVKMKEKGDIPEGYSVSREKKERFSLILESASTNQTSMYLCAILGGTSGRDTQYFGPGTRLTVL.

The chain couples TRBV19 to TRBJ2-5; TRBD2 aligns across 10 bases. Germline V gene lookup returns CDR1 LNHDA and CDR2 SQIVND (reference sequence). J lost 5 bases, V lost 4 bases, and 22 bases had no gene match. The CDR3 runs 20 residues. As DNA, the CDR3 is TGTGCCAGTAGTACTGGACAGAATCCTAGCGGGAGTTTTTTCGTGGAGACCCAGTACTTC. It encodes CASSTGQNPSGSFFVETQYF.

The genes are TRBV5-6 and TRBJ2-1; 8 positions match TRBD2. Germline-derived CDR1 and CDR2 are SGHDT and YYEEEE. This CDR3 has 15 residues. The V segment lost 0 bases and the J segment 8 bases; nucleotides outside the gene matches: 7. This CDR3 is CASSLVGLGFDEQFF. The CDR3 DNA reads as TGTGCCAGCAGCTTGGTGGGACTAGGGTTCGATGAGCAGTTCTTC.

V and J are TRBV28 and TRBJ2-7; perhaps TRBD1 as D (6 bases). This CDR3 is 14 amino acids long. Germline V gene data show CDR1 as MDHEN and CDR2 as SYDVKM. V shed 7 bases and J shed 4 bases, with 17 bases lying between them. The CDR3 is CASTPSPGAYEQYF. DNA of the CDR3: TGTGCCAGCACCCCTTCCCCAGGGGCATACGAGCAGTACTTC. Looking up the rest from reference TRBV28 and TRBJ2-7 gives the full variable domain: DVKVTQSSRYLVKRTGEKVFLECVQDMDHENMFWYRQDPGLGLRLIYFSYDVKMKEKGDIPEGYSVSREKKERFSLILESASTNQTSMYLCASTPSPGAYEQYFGPGTRLTVT.

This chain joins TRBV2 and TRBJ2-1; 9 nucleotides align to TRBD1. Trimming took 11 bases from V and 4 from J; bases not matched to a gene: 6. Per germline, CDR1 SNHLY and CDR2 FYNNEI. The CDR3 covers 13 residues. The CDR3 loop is CAGSGTGYNEQFF. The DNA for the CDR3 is TGTGCCGGTTCCGGGACAGGGTACAATGAGCAGTTCTTC.

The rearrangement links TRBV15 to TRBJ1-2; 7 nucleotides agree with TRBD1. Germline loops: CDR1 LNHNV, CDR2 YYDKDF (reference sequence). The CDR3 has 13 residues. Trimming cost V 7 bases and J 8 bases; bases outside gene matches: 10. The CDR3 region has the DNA TGTGCCACCACAGAACGGGACAGCCTCGGCTACACCTTC. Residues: CATTERDSLGYTF.

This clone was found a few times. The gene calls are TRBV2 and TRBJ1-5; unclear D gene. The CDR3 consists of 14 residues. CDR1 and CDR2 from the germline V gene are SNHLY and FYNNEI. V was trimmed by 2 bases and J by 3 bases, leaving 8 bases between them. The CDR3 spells CASSEQSPNQPQHF. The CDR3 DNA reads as TGTGCCAGCAGTGAACAGTCACCCAATCAGCCCCAGCATTTT.

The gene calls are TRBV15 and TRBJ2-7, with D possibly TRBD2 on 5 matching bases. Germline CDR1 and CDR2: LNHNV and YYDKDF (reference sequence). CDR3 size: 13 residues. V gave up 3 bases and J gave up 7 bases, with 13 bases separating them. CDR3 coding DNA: TGTGCCACCAGCAGTATACTAGACGGAGAGCAGTACTTC. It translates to CATSSILDGEQYF. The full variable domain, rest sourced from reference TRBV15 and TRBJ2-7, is DAMVIQNPRYQVTQFGKPVTLSCSQTLNHNVMYWYQQKSSQAPKLLFHYYDKDFNNEADTPDNFQSRRPNTSFCFLDIRSPGLGDTAMYLCATSSILDGEQYFGPGTRLTVT.

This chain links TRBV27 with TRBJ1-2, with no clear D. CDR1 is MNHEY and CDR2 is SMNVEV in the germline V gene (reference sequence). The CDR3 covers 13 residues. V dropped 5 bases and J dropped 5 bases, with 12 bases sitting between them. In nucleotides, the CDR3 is TGTGCCAGCAGTCATCAGGCTTCATATGGCTACACCTTC. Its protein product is CASSHQASYGYTF.